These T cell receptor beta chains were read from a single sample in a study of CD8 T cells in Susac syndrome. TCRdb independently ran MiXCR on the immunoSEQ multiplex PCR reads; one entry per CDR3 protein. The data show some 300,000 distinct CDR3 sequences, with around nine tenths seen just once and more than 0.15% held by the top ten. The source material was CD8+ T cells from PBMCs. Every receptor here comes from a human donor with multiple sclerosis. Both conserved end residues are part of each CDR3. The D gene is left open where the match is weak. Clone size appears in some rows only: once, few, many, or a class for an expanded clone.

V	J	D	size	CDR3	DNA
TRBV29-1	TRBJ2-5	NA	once	CSVPEQGSFQTQYF	TGCAGCGTCCCCGAACAGGGTTCTTTTCAGACCCAGTACTTC
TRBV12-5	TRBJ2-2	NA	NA	CASARGTDGTGELFF	TGTGCTAGTGCCCGGGGGACCGACGGCACCGGGGAGCTGTTTTTT
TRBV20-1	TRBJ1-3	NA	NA	CSALQGSSGNTIYF	TGCAGTGCCCTACAGGGAAGCTCTGGAAACACCATATATTTT
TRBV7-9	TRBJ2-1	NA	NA	CASSLAPSEQFF	TGTGCCAGCAGCTTAGCGCCATCCGAGCAGTTCTTC
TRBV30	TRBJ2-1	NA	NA	CAWSYREPFYNEQFF	TGTGCCTGGAGCTACAGGGAACCCTTCTACAATGAGCAGTTCTTC
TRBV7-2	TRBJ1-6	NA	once	CASSLHSSYNSPLHF	TGTGCCAGCAGCTTACATAGCTCCTATAATTCACCCCTCCACTTT
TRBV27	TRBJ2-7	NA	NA	CASSLSPGPSYEQYF	TGTGCCAGCAGTTTATCCCCGGGGCCTTCCTACGAGCAGTACTTC
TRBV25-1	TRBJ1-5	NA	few	CASSDLAEGQPQHF	TGTGCCAGCAGTGATCTAGCTGAGGGCCAGCCCCAGCATTTT
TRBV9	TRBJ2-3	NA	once	CASSVDRPDTQYF	TGTGCCAGCAGCGTAGATCGCCCAGATACGCAGTATTTT
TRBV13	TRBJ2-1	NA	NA	CASSFLMNEQFF	TGTGCCAGCAGCTTCCTGATGAATGAGCAGTTCTTC